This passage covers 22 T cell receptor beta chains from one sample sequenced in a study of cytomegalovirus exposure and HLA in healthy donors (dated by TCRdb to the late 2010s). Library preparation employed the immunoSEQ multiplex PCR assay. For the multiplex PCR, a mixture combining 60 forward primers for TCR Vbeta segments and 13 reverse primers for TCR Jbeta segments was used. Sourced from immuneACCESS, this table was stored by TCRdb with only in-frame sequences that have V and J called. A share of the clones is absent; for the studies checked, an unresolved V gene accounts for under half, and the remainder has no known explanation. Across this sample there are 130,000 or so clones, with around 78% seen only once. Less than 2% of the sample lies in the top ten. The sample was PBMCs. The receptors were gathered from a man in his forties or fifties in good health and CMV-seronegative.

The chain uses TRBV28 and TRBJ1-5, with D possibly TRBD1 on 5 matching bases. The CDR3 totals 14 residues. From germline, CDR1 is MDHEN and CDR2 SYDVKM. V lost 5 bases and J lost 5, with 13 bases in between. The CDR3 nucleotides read TGTGCCAGCAGTCCCATAACAGGTCATCAGCCCCAGCATTTT. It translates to CASSPITGHQPQHF.

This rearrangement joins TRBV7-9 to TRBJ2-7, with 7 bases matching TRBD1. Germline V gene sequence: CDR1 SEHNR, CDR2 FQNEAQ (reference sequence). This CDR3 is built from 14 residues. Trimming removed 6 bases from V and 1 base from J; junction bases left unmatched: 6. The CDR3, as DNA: TGTGCCAGCAGTAAAGGGGGCTTGTCCTACGAGCAGTACTTC. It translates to CASSKGGLSYEQYF.

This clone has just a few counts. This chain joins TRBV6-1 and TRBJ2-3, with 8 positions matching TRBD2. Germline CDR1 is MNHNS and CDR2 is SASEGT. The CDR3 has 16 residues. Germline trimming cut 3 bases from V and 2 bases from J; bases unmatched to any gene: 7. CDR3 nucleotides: TGTGCCAGCAGTGAGACTAGCGCATTCCCCACAGATACGCAGTATTTT. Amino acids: CASSETSAFPTDTQYF.

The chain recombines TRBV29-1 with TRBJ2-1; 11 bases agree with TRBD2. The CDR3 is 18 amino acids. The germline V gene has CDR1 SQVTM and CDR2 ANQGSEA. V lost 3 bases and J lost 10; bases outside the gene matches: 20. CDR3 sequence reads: CSVDNRGLTSGGPAEQFF. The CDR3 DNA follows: TGCAGCGTTGATAACAGGGGCTTAACTAGCGGGGGCCCAGCGGAGCAGTTCTTC.

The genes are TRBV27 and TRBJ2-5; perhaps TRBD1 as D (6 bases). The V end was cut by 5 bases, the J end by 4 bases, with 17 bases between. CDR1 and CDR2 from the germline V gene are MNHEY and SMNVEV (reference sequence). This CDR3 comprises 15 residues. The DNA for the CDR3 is TGTGCCAGCAGTCCGACAGGTTGGGCGGGAGAGACCCAGTACTTC. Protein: CASSPTGWAGETQYF.

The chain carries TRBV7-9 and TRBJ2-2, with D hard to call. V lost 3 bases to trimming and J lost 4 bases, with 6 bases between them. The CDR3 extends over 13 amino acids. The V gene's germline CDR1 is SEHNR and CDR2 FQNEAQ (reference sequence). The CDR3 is CASSLGSTGELFF. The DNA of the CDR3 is TGTGCCAGCAGCTTGGGCTCCACCGGGGAGCTGTTTTTT.

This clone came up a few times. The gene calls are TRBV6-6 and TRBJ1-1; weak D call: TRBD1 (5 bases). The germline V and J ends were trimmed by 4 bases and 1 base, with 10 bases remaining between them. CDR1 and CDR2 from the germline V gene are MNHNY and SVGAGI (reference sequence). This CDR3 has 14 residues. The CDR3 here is CASSWVGQNTEAFF. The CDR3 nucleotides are TGTGCCAGCAGTTGGGTCGGACAGAACACTGAAGCTTTCTTT.

The CDR3 reads CASKLAEFYEQYF. The CDR3 DNA follows: TGCGCCAGCAAATTAGCGGAGTTCTACGAGCAGTACTTC. The chain uses TRBV23-1 and TRBJ2-7, with D perhaps matching TRBD2 (6 bases). TRBV23-1 is sorted into the ORF group, with uncertain function. The CDR3 sequence is 13 residues long. Trimming took 7 bases from V and 3 from J, leaving 13 bases between them.

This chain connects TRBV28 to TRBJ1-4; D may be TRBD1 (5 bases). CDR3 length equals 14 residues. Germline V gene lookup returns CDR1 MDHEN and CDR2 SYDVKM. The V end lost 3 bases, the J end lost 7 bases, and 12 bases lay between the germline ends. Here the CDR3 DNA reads TGTGCCAGCAGTTTGCCGGTGGGGGGTGAAAAACTGTTTTTT. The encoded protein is CASSLPVGGEKLFF. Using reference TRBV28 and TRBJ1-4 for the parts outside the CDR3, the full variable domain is DVKVTQSSRYLVKRTGEKVFLECVQDMDHENMFWYRQDPGLGLRLIYFSYDVKMKEKGDIPEGYSVSREKKERFSLILESASTNQTSMYLCASSLPVGGEKLFFGSGTQLSVL.

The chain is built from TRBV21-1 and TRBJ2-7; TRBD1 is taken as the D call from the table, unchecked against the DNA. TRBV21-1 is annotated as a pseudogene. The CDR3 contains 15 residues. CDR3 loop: CASSKGTGESYEQYF. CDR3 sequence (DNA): TGTGCCAGCAGCAAGGGGACAGGGGAATCCTACGAGCAGTACTTC.

Here the CDR3 DNA reads TGCAGCGTTGACCGTGGGGCCAACGTCCTGACTTTC. Its protein product is CSVDRGANVLTF. V usage is TRBV29-1 and J usage is TRBJ2-6; D is undetermined. This CDR3 is 12 amino acids long. CDR1 is SQVTM, CDR2 ANQGSEA, per germline. V dropped 3 bases and J dropped 3 bases, with 3 bases sitting between them.

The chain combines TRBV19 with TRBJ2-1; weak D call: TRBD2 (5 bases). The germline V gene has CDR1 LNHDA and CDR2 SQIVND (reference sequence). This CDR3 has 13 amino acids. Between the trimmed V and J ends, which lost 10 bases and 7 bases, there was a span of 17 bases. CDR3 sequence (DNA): TGTGCCACCCGGGTGAGAGCGGAGAATGAGCAGTTCTTC. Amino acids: CATRVRAENEQFF.

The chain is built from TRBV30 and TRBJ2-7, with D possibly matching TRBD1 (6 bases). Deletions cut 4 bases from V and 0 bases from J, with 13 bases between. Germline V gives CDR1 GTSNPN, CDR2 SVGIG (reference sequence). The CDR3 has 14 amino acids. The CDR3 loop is CAWNRGTSSYEQYF. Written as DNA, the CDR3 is TGTGCCTGGAATAGGGGGACCAGCTCCTACGAGCAGTACTTC.

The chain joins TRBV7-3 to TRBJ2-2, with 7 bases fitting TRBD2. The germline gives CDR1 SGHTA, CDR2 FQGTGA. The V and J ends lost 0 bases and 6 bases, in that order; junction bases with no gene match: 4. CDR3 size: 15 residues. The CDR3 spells CASSLTGGVAGELFF. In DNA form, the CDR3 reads TGTGCCAGCAGCTTAACGGGGGGGGTCGCCGGGGAGCTGTTTTTT. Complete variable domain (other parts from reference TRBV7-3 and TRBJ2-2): GAGVSQTPSNKVTEKGKYVELRCDPISGHTALYWYRQSLGQGPEFLIYFQGTGAADDSGLPNDRFFAVRPEGSVSTLKIQRTERGDSAVYLCASSLTGGVAGELFFGEGSRLTVL.

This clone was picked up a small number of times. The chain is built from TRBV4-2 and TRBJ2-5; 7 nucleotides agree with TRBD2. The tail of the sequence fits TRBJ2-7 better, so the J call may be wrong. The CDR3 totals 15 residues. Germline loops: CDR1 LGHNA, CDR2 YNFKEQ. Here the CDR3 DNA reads TGTGCCAGCAGCCAAACTAGCGCTAGCTCCTACGAGCAGTACTTC. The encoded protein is CASSQTSASSYEQYF.

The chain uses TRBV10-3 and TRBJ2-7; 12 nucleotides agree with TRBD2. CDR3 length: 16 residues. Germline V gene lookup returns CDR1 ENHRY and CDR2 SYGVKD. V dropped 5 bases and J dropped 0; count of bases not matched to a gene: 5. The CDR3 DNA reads TGTGCCATCAGTCCACGGACTAGCGGGGACTCCTACGAGCAGTACTTC. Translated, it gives CAISPRTSGDSYEQYF.

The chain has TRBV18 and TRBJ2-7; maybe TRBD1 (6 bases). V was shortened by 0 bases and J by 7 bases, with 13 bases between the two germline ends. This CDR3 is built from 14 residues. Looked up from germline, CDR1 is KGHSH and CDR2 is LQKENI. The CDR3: CASSPPTGPLEQYF. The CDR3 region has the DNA TGTGCCAGCTCACCACCGACAGGACCCTTAGAGCAGTACTTC.

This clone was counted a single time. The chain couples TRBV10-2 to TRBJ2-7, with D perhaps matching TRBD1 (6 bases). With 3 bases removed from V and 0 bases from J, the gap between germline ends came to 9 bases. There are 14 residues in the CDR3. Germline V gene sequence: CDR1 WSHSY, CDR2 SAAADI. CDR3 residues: CASSDRTVSYEQYF. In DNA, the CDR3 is TGCGCCAGCAGTGATAGGACAGTCTCCTACGAGCAGTACTTC.

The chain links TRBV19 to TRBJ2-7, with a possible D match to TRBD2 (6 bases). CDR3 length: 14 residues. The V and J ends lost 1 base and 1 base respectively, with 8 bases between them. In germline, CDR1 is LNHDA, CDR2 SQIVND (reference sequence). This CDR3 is CASSIGGTSYEQYF. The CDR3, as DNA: TGTGCCAGTAGTATAGGCGGGACTTCCTACGAGCAGTACTTC.

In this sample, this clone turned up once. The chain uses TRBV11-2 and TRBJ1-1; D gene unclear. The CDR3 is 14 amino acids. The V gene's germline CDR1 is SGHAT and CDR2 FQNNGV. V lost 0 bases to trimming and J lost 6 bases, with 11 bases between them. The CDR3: CASSLDHSGSEAFF. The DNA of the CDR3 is TGTGCCAGCAGCTTAGATCACTCGGGTTCTGAAGCTTTCTTT.

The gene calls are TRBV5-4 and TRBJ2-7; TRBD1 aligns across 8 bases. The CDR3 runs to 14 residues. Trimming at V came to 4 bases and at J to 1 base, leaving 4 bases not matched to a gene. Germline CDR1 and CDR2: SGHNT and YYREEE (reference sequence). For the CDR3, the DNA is TGTGCCAGCAGCCCCGACAGGGGTTCCTACGAGCAGTACTTC. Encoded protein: CASSPDRGSYEQYF.

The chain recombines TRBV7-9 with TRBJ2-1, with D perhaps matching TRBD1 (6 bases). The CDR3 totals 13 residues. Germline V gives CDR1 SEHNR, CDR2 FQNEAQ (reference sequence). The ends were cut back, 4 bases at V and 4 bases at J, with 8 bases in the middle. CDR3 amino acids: CASSSGQYNEQFF. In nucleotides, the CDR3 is TGTGCCAGCAGCTCAGGACAGTACAATGAGCAGTTCTTC.